The entry below describes one T cell receptor beta chain. Its antigen is currently unknown. CDR1 and CDR2 (germline): SGHRS, YFSETQ. This CDR3 is 14 amino acids long. The V gene lost 3 bases and the J gene lost 2 bases, with 11 bases spanning the gap. Clones were sequenced by immunoSEQ multiplex PCR, and TCRdb holds only the in-frame ones, with some missing. This sample has about 60,000 clones, with 87% found just once. Samples were taken at baseline and on day 1 of cycles 4 and 7. This sample is drawn from a study of OX40 agonist ivuxolimab in advanced cancers. Overall study context: The study treated patients with ivuxolimab, an agonistic anti-OX40 (CD134) antibody. Hepatocellular carcinoma, melanoma, renal cell or head and neck cancer affected the dose-escalation patients.

Whole-study results and caveats: Among the lowest levels of clonal expansion were found in partial responders at 0.1-3.0 mg/kg.

J is TRBJ2-5 and V is TRBV5-1; D might be TRBD1 (5 bases). Sequencing used CD4+ or CD8+ T cells sorted from blood, obtained in a trial of the OX40 agonist ivuxolimab. The clonotype was recovered from an adult with an advanced solid tumor such as melanoma, head and neck, liver or kidney cancer. The CDR3 loop reads CASSSGHAQETQYF. The CDR3 nucleotides read TGCGCCAGCAGCTCCGGACACGCGCAAGAGACCCAGTACTTC. Drawing the rest from reference TRBV5-1 and TRBJ2-5, the complete variable domain is KAGVTQTPRYLIKTRGQQVTLSCSPISGHRSVSWYQQTPGQGLQFLFEYFSETQRNKGNFPGRFSGRQFSNSRSEMNVSTLELGDSALYLCASSSGHAQETQYFGPGTRLLVL.